The rows below give T cell receptor beta chains drawn from one sample of a study of shared clonotypes between healthy human individuals. The data were produced by immunoSEQ multiplex PCR, yet TCRdb's version contains in-frame clones alone and is incomplete. The sample includes 2 million to 2.5 million clones, just over 90% seen only once; the top ten take under 0.45%. Material: naive CD4+ T cells from PBMCs. These receptors originate from a man aged 18 to 30 in good health. Some clones in this sample may be carry-over from other donors' samples. CDR3s leave out the opening cysteine and the closing phenylalanine or tryptophan.

TRBJ2-5	TRBV5-4	ASSPMGARGQETQY
TRBJ1-4	TRBV6-1	ASSIAEGDEKLF
TRBJ2-3	TRBV5-1	ASSFSGRSPDTQY
TRBJ2-7	TRBV20-1	SGTGGREQY
TRBJ2-1	TRBV5-1	ASSWGDNEQF
TRBJ2-3	TRBV2	ASSEAGVAGDTQY
TRBJ2-3	TRBV19	ASSASRDTQY
TRBJ1-5	TRBV11-2	ASSSSGGRNQPQH
TRBJ1-2	TRBV28	ASSLQGPGYT
TRBJ2-3	TRBV7-3	ASSLSGGRPADTQY
TRBJ1-4	TRBV6-5	ASSRGGKEKLF
TRBJ1-1	TRBV9	ASSVVGADTEAF
TRBJ2-2	TRBV6-5	ASSYSTDYGELF
TRBJ1-2	TRBV5-6	ASRLTGNYGYT
TRBJ2-7	TRBV14	ASLRQGGYEQY
TRBJ1-2	TRBV15	ATSRAVGRGYGYT
TRBJ1-2	TRBV11-1	ASSRIPASDYGYT
TRBJ2-7	TRBV11-2	ASSQRTGGEEQY
TRBJ1-2	TRBV27	ASSRGSNYGYT
TRBJ2-7	TRBV6-5	ASSWTRIAYEQY
TRBJ2-3	TRBV2	ASSEQVSTDTQY
TRBJ2-3	TRBV9	ASSRPGGTDTDTQY
TRBJ1-1	TRBV4-1	ASSPRLRGDSF
TRBJ1-4	TRBV7-2	ASSPRQGRSEKLF
TRBJ2-1	TRBV18	ASSPRRTDYNEQF
TRBJ2-3	TRBV11-1	ASSYGQGRTDTQY
TRBJ2-2	TRBV9	ASSVGAGVPGELF
TRBJ2-1	TRBV7-9	ASSLSWIGRVRDNEQF
TRBJ1-4	TRBV27	ASSLSDRGGGGKLF